This T cell receptor beta chain was identified during a study of T cell responses to AZD1222 COVID-19 vaccine. Whole-study results and caveats: Among vaccine-associated CD4 TCRs, coverage spanned spike, with dominance at 160-218 and 743-854. The study reported that nearly half of spike-specific TCRs target unmutated variant regions. A mostly white British donor set with more females was recruited, and clonal diversity was possibly underestimated.

It was second doses at about 4 or about 12 weeks that were pooled. TCRdb's copy holds only in-frame clones and misses some; the assay was immunoSEQ multiplex PCR. The data contain about 77,000 clones, approximately 92% of them singletons. As for this clone: The antigen is not known. The junction shows a germline mismatch at one end, possibly a read error.

This CDR3 is 10 amino acids long. Germline lookup yields CDR1 SNHLY and CDR2 FYNNEI. Material: peripheral blood, obtained 28 days after the second AZD1222 dose. The chain links TRBV2 to TRBJ2-1; TRBD2 agrees at 9 bases. This sequence was found in an adult who received the AZD1222 COVID-19 vaccine. CDR3: CASRGTSSLF. CDR3 DNA sequence: TGTGCCAGCAGGGGGACTAGCTCGCTCTTC. The entire variable domain, with the rest obtained from reference TRBV2 and TRBJ2-1, is as follows: EPEVTQTPSHQVTQMGQEVILRCVPISNHLYFYWYRQILGQKVEFLVSFYNNEISEKSEIFDDQFSVERPDGSNFTLKIRSTKLEDSAMYFCASRGTSSLFGPGTRLTVL.